This T cell receptor beta chain is drawn from a study of blood T cell repertoires in COVID-19. Study-wide background: T cells, B-cell-depleted T cells, or PBMCs supplied cDNA or gDNA.

Under the authors' procedure: Amplification of reference gene primers provided the estimated nucleated cell counts. Repertoires were generated with immunoSEQ multiplex PCR, while TCRdb's copy carries only in-frame clones and drops some. V and J calls and clone size are as listed in that table; D and trimming were resolved from the DNA. The profile covers hundreds of thousands of clones, with about 86% appearing a single time and roughly 5.7% taken by the ten largest. The V segment lost 6 bases and the J segment 7 bases; nucleotides outside the gene matches: 8. The germline CDR1 and CDR2 sequences are SGHAT and FQNNGV. This CDR3 is built from 15 residues. This clone was detected ten times or more.

This clonotype originated in an elderly man with acute or convalescent COVID-19. Sequencing was done on a sample of peripheral blood. The rearrangement links TRBV11-2 to TRBJ2-2, with TRBD1 identical over 10 bases. The CDR3 region is CASSPGTGVNGELFF. CDR3 in DNA: TGTGCCAGCAGTCCCGGGACAGGGGTTAACGGGGAGCTGTTTTTT.